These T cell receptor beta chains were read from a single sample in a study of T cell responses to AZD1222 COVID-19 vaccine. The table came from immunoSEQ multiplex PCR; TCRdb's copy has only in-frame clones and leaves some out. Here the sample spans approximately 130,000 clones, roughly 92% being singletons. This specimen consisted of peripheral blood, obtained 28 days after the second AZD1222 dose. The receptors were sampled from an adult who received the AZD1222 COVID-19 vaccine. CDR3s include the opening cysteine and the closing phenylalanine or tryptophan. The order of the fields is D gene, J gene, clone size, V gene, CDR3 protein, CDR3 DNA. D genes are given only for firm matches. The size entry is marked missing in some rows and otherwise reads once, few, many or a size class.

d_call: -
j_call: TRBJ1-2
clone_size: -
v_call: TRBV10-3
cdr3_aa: CAIGPAQGRYGYTF
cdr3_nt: TGTGCCATCGGCCCGGCACAAGGACGGTATGGCTACACCTTC

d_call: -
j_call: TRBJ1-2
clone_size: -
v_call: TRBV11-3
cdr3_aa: CASSNSGYGYTF
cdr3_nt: TGTGCCAGCAGCAATTCGGGGTATGGCTACACCTTC

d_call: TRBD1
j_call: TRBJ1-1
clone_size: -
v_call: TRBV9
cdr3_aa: CASSAGTGPTNTEAFF
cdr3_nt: TGTGCCAGCAGCGCCGGGACAGGGCCAACGAACACTGAAGCTTTCTTT

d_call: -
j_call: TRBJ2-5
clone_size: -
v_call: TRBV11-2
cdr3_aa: CASRSGQDRTQYF
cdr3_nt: TGTGCCAGTCGTAGCGGGCAGGACAGGACCCAGTACTTC

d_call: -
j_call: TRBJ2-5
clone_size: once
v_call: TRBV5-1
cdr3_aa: CASSLGTNVKETQYF
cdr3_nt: TGCGCCAGCAGCTTGGGGACTAACGTAAAAGAGACCCAGTACTTC

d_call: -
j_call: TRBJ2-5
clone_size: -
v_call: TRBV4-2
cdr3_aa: CASSQDPGRLGGDQYF
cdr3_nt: TGTGCCAGCAGCCAAGATCCAGGGCGACTCGGTGGAGACCAGTACTTC

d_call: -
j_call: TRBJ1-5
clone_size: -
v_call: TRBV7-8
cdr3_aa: CASSSRDPYSNQPQHF
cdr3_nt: TGTGCCAGCAGCTCCCGGGACCCCTATAGCAATCAGCCCCAGCATTTT

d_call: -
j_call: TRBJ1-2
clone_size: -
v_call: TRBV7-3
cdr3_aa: CASSLRAGEYGYTF
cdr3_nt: TGTGCCAGCAGCCTCCGCGCAGGGGAGTATGGCTACACCTTC

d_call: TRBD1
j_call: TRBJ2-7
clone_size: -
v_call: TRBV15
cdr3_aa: CATRPKTGDSSYEQYF
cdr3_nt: TGTGCCACCAGGCCCAAAACAGGGGACAGCTCCTACGAGCAGTACTTC

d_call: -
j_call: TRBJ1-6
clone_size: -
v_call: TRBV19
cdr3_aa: CASTSPGSPLHF
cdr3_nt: TGTGCCAGTACCTCCCCGGGGTCACCCCTCCACTTT

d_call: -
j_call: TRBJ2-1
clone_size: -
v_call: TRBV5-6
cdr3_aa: CASTARGSYNEQFF
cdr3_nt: TGTGCCAGCACGGCGAGGGGTTCCTACAATGAGCAGTTCTTC

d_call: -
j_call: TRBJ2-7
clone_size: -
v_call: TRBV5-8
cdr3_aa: CASSLRQEVYEQYF
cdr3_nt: TGTGCCAGCAGCTTGAGACAGGAGGTCTACGAGCAGTACTTC

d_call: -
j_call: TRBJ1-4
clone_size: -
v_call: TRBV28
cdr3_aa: CASSSGHVNEKLFF
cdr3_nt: TGTGCCAGCAGTTCAGGGCACGTTAATGAAAAACTGTTTTTT

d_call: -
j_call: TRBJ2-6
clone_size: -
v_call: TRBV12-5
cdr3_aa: CASGPDSSGANVLTF
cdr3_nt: TGTGCTAGTGGTCCGGACAGCTCTGGGGCCAACGTCCTGACTTTC

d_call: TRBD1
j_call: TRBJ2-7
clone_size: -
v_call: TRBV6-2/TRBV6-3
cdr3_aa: CASSPGQVYEQYF
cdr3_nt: TGTGCCAGCAGTCCCGGACAGGTCTACGAGCAGTACTTC

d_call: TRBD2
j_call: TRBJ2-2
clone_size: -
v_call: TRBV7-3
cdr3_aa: CASSSSGGSNTGELFF
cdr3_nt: TGTGCCAGCAGCTCTAGCGGGGGCTCGAACACCGGGGAGCTGTTTTTT

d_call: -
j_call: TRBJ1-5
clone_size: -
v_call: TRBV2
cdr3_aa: CASSAKPIGNQPQHF
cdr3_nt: TGTGCCAGCAGTGCAAAACCAATCGGCAATCAGCCCCAGCATTTT

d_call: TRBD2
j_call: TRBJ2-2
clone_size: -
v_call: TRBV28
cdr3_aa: CASSGLAGGPGELFF
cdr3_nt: TGTGCCAGCAGCGGACTAGCGGGAGGGCCTGGGGAGCTGTTTTTT

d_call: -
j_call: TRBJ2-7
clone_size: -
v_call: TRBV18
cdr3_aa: CASSPSQTLYEQYF
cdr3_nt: TGTGCCAGCTCACCAAGCCAAACCCTCTACGAGCAGTACTTC

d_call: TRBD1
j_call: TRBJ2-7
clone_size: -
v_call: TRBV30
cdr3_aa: CASDRGKYEQYF
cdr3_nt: TGTGCTTCGGACAGGGGAAAGTACGAGCAGTACTTC

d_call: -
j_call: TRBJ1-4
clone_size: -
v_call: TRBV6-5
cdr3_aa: CASSYSRGGTNEKLFF
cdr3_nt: TGTGCCAGCAGTTACTCAAGAGGGGGAACTAATGAAAAACTGTTTTTT

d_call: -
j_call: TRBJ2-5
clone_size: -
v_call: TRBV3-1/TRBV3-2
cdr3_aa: CASSQAGETQYF
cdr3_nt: TGTGCCAGCAGCCAAGCAGGAGAGACCCAGTACTTC

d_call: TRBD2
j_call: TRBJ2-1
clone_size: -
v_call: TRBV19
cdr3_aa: CASSMLAGGLIEQFF
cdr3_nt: TGTGCCAGTAGTATGCTAGCGGGGGGGCTCATTGAGCAGTTCTTC

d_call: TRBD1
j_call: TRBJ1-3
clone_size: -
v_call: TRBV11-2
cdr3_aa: CASSLEGTAFGNTIYF
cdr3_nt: TGTGCCAGCAGCTTAGAAGGGACAGCCTTTGGAAACACCATATATTTT

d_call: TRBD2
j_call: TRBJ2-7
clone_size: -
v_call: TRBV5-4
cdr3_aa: CASSWTSGAYEQYF
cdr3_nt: TGTGCCAGCAGTTGGACTAGCGGGGCCTACGAGCAGTACTTC

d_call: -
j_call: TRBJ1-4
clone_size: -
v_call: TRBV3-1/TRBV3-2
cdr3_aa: CASSQGTVKPKLFF
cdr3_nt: TGTGCCAGCAGCCAAGGGACAGTAAAACCAAAACTGTTTTTT

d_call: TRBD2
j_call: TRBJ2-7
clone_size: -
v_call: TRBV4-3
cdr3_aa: CASSQGVAGSYEQYF
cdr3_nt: TGCGCCAGCAGCCAAGGAGTAGCGGGGTCGTACGAGCAGTACTTC

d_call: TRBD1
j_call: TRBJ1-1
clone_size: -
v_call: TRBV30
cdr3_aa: CAWGQVNTEAFF
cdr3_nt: TGTGCCTGGGGACAGGTGAACACTGAAGCTTTCTTT

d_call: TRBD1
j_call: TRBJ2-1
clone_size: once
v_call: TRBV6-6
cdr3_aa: CASIQDRGNEQFF
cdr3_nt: TGTGCCAGCATTCAGGACAGGGGCAATGAGCAGTTCTTC

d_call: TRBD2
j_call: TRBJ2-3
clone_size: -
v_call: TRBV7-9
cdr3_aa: CASSLRGSGEDTQYF
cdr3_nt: TGTGCCAGCAGCTTGCGGGGGTCAGGAGAAGATACGCAGTATTTT

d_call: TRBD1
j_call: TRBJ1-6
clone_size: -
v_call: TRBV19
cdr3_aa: CASSMRGTGSSPLHF
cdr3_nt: TGTGCCAGTAGTATGAGGGGGACAGGGAGTTCACCCCTCCACTTT

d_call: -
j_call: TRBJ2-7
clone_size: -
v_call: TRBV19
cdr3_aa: CASTVSFPPYEQYF
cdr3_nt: TGTGCCAGTACGGTGTCCTTTCCTCCCTACGAGCAGTACTTC

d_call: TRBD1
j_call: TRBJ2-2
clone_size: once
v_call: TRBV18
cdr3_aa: CASSSDRGPNTGELFF
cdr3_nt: TGTGCCAGCTCATCGGACAGGGGCCCGAACACCGGGGAGCTGTTTTTT

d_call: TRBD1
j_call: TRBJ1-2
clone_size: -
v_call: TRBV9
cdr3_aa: CASSSGQGARGYTF
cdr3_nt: TGTGCCAGCAGTTCGGGACAGGGGGCGAGAGGCTACACCTTC

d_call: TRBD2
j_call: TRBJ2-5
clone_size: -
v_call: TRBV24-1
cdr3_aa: CATSDRSLTSGSRETQYF
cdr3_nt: TGTGCCACCAGTGACCGCAGCCTGACTAGCGGGAGTCGAGAGACCCAGTACTTC

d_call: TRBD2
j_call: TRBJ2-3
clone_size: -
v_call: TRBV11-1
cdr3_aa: CASKLAGSTDTQYF
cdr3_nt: TGTGCCAGCAAGCTAGCGGGGAGCACAGATACGCAGTATTTT

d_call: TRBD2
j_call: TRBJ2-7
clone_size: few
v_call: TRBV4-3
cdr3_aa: CASSQDPWLAGGPHEQYF
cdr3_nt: TGCGCCAGCAGCCAAGATCCTTGGCTAGCGGGGGGCCCCCACGAGCAGTACTTC

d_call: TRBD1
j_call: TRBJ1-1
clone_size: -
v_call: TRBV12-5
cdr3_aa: CASGLRGTVNTEAFF
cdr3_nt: TGTGCTAGTGGCCTACGCGGGACAGTGAACACTGAAGCTTTCTTT

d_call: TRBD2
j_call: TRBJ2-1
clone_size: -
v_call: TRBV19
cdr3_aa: CASSRGGNEQFF
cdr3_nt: TGTGCCAGTTCGCGGGGGGGGAATGAGCAGTTCTTC

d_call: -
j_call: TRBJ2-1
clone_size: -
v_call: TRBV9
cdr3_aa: CASSVAMDEQFF
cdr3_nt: TGTGCCAGCAGCGTGGCGATGGATGAGCAGTTCTTC

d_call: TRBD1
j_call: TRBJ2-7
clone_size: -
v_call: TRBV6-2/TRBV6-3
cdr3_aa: CASSSGTGGFEQYF
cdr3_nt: TGTGCCAGCAGTTCCGGGACAGGGGGCTTCGAGCAGTACTTC

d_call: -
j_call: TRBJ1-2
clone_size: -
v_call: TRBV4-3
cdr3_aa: CASSQDLVTGGRGYTF
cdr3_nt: TGCGCCAGCAGCCAAGATTTAGTAACAGGAGGTCGTGGCTACACCTTC

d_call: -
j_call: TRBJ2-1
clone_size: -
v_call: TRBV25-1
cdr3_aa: CASSKAGALSNEQFF
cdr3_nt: TGTGCCAGCAGTAAGGCGGGGGCGCTGAGTAATGAGCAGTTCTTC

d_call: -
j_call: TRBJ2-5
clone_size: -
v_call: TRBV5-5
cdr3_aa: CASTRGAQETQYF
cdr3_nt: TGTGCCAGCACCCGAGGGGCGCAAGAGACCCAGTACTTC

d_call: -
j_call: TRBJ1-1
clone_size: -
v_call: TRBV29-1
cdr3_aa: CSVGGQYEAFF
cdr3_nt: TGCAGCGTTGGGGGTCAGTATGAAGCTTTCTTT

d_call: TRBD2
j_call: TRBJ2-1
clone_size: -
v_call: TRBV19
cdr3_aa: CASIPSGSLYNEQFF
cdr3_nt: TGTGCCAGTATCCCTAGCGGGAGTCTTTACAATGAGCAGTTCTTC

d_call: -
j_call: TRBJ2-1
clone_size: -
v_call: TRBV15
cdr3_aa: CATSRDIRSYNEQFF
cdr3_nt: TGTGCCACCAGTAGGGACATTCGTTCCTACAATGAGCAGTTCTTC

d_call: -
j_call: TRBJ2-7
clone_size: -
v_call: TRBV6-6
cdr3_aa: CASSSVGEQYF
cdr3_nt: TGTGCCAGCAGCTCCGTTGGTGAGCAGTACTTC

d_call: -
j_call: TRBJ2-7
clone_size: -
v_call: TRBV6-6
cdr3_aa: CASRAEGDEQYF
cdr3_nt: TGTGCCAGCAGGGCTGAGGGGGACGAGCAGTACTTC

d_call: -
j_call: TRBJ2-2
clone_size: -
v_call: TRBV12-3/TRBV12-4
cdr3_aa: CASSPSVAGELFF
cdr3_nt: TGTGCCAGCAGTCCTTCGGTAGCCGGGGAGCTGTTTTTT

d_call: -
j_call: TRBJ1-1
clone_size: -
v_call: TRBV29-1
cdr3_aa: CSVDSRVGTEAFF
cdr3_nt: TGCAGCGTTGATTCCAGGGTTGGGACTGAAGCTTTCTTT

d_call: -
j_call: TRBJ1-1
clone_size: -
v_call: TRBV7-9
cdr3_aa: CASTTSGGAEAFF
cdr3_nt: TGTGCCAGCACCACTAGTGGGGGAGCTGAAGCTTTCTTT

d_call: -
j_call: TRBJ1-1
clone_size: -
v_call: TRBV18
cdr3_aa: CASSPTGDTEAFF
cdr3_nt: TGTGCCAGCTCACCGACGGGGGACACTGAAGCTTTCTTT